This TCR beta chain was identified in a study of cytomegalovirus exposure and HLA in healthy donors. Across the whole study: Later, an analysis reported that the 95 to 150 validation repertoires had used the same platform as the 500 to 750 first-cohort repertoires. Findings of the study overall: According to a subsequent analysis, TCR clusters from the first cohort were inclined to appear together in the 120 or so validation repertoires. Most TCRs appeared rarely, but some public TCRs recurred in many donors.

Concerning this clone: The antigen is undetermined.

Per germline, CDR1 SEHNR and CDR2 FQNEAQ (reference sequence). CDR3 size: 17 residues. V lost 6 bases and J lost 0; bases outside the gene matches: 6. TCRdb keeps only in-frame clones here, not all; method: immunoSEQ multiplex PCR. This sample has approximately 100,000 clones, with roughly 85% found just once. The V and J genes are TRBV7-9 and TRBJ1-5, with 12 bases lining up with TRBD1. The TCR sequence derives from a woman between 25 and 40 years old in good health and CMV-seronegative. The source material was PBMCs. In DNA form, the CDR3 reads TGTGCCAGCAGTCCCGGGACAGGGGGCTTTAGCAATCAGCCCCAGCATTTT. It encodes CASSPGTGGFSNQPQHF.